A selection of T cell receptor beta chains follows, all from one sample in a study of T-cell reconstitution after alpha-beta-depleted transplantation in children. TCRdb processed the PCR reads anew with MiXCR; each CDR3 protein has one entry. The sample contains 490,000 or so distinct CDR3 sequences, 12% of which appear only once. Material: PBMCs from the stem cell graft donor, obtained from the stem cell graft. Source of these receptors: a human donor who donated a stem cell graft to a child with combined immunodeficiency. Both conserved end residues are part of each CDR3. Fields, in order: V gene, CDR3 protein.

v_gene: TRBV6-2/TRBV6-3
CDR3aa: CASSYGRGTEAFF

v_gene: TRBV15
CDR3aa: CATSPGDGTNEKLFF

v_gene: TRBV20-1
CDR3aa: CSARDMVFGHANEQYF

v_gene: TRBV19
CDR3aa: CASSIDRVNQPQHF

v_gene: TRBV6-1
CDR3aa: CASRPRDSRYNEQFF

v_gene: TRBV12-3/TRBV12-4
CDR3aa: CASSLRQGEETQYF

v_gene: TRBV11-2
CDR3aa: CASSPSGRSVGGELFF

v_gene: TRBV12-3/TRBV12-4
CDR3aa: CASTSDRERNIQYF

v_gene: TRBV29-1
CDR3aa: CSGRFRLASDTQYF

v_gene: TRBV29-1
CDR3aa: CSVVSVGLAGGHRNNEQFF

v_gene: TRBV28
CDR3aa: CASSGIGTGSYEQFF

v_gene: TRBV30
CDR3aa: CAWNRDRGRGEQFF

v_gene: TRBV2
CDR3aa: CASSDEGQTSEQYF

v_gene: TRBV6-2/TRBV6-3
CDR3aa: CASRPDVRRELFF

v_gene: TRBV5-1
CDR3aa: CASSPNWAGELFF

v_gene: TRBV4-3
CDR3aa: CASSQASQGHTIYF

v_gene: TRBV12-3/TRBV12-4
CDR3aa: CASSPLAYEQYF

v_gene: TRBV6-5
CDR3aa: CASSYTKDLQGYPPQHF

v_gene: TRBV7-8
CDR3aa: CASSLEDKSSYEQYF

v_gene: TRBV12-3/TRBV12-4
CDR3aa: CASSSTGGVTQYF

v_gene: TRBV5-1
CDR3aa: CASSFIDTGYSYNEQFF

v_gene: TRBV4-3
CDR3aa: CASSQDPLSETQYF

v_gene: TRBV7-9
CDR3aa: CASSSDNYEQYF

v_gene: TRBV10-3
CDR3aa: CAISGLAGDNEQFF

v_gene: TRBV5-1
CDR3aa: CASSLVSGYDGYTF

v_gene: TRBV12-3/TRBV12-4
CDR3aa: CASSPGSGTGGPLLNQPQHF

v_gene: TRBV12-3/TRBV12-4
CDR3aa: CASSFWGVATEAFF

v_gene: TRBV25-1
CDR3aa: CASSDPRAGTNYGYTF

v_gene: TRBV6-2/TRBV6-3
CDR3aa: CASSWGQRPDTQYF

v_gene: TRBV4-1
CDR3aa: CASSQVPGTAGEQFF

v_gene: TRBV11-2
CDR3aa: CASSLGTSLRAVADTQYF

v_gene: TRBV6-5
CDR3aa: CASSYQKTQLAYEQYF

v_gene: TRBV24-1
CDR3aa: CATSDIRDRGTDTQYF

v_gene: TRBV7-8
CDR3aa: CASSSSSLAVSYNEQFF

v_gene: TRBV6-1
CDR3aa: CASSGVAGVRETQYF

v_gene: TRBV4-3
CDR3aa: CASSQEQGDEQFF

v_gene: TRBV5-1
CDR3aa: CASSLGPTGASTDTQYF

v_gene: TRBV30
CDR3aa: CAWSLVIGNTIYF

v_gene: TRBV11-2
CDR3aa: CASSFWVTTEITEAFF

v_gene: TRBV4-3
CDR3aa: CASSQGEGRVGKNIQYF

v_gene: TRBV7-2
CDR3aa: CASSSHRGRREQYF

v_gene: TRBV7-6
CDR3aa: CASSPGTSGFYEQFF

v_gene: TRBV6-1
CDR3aa: CASSEGWRQFGNTIYF

v_gene: TRBV11-1
CDR3aa: CASSPRQGDKWETQYF

v_gene: TRBV20-1
CDR3aa: CSARTGGPSSGRVEQFF

v_gene: TRBV6-5
CDR3aa: CASSYSRGLSGYTF

v_gene: TRBV9
CDR3aa: CASSTPSGVETQYF

v_gene: TRBV27
CDR3aa: CASMKAGAYQETQYF

v_gene: TRBV12-3/TRBV12-4
CDR3aa: CASSLGQALRVNEQFF

v_gene: TRBV7-6
CDR3aa: CASPLAGGPNNEQFF

v_gene: TRBV12-3/TRBV12-4
CDR3aa: CASSLAPGRGASTDTQYF

v_gene: TRBV20-1
CDR3aa: CSAPGQGEKLFF

v_gene: TRBV30
CDR3aa: CAWTQGGNTIYF

v_gene: TRBV2
CDR3aa: CASTADRGGEKLFF